This TCR beta chain originates from a study of tumor and adjacent non-tumor tissue in lung cancer. About the study: The cohort had 12 adenocarcinoma, a couple of squamous cell and 1 small cell patients.

Three rounds of nested PCR, following a modified ARM-PCR protocol, produced the TCRbeta library. Using its own MiXCR run on the multiplex PCR reads, TCRdb lists one record per CDR3 protein. The sample lists around 75,000 distinct CDR3 sequences, less than 75% occurring once. Study results and caveats: TCR diversity was significantly greater in tumor than normal lung tissue. Normal lung showed higher cumulative top 100 clone frequency than tumor.

A word on this clonotype: As yet, its antigen is unknown.

This sample's RNA came from whole unsorted tissue. Distant lung tissue was collected more than 3 cm away from the tumor edge. The sequencing input was distant non-tumor lung tissue. This sequence was found in a woman in her forties or fifties with non-small cell lung cancer.

CDR3 coding DNA: TGTGCCAGCAGTTTCTGTCCCCCTGAACGGCGGGGGGTTCGAATAGATCAGTACTTC. It is translated as CASSFCPPERRGVRIDQYF. This sequence joins TRBV28 and TRBJ2-7, with 8 nucleotides matching TRBD2. The germline V gene encodes CDR1 MDHEN and CDR2 SYDVKM. The trim removed 3 bases at V and 10 bases at J, leaving 26 bases unmatched. The CDR3 contains 19 residues.